This paragraph reports one T cell receptor (beta chain). Deletions cut 4 bases from V and 1 base from J, with 14 bases between. Per germline, CDR1 MDHEN and CDR2 SYDVKM. This CDR3 comprises 16 residues. This specimen belongs to a study of PD-L1 blockade in urothelial cancer. Study context: A median of roughly 140,000 T cells was found in the blood samples.

Each PCR reaction had synthetic TCR analog templates spiked into it. TCRdb's table, derived via immunoSEQ multiplex PCR, lists solely in-frame clones and lacks some. The sample shows around 56,000 clones, about 82% of them seen only once. Sequencing used PBMCs, obtained around atezolizumab (anti-PD-L1) treatment. The receptor comes from a man between 45 and 60 years old with urothelial cancer. The chain has TRBV28 and TRBJ2-4; D is perhaps TRBD2 (5 bases). The CDR3 coding sequence is TGTGCCAGCAGTTCCGCGAGGGCCGGGGCCAAAAACATTCAGTACTTC. Translation gives CASSSARAGAKNIQYF.